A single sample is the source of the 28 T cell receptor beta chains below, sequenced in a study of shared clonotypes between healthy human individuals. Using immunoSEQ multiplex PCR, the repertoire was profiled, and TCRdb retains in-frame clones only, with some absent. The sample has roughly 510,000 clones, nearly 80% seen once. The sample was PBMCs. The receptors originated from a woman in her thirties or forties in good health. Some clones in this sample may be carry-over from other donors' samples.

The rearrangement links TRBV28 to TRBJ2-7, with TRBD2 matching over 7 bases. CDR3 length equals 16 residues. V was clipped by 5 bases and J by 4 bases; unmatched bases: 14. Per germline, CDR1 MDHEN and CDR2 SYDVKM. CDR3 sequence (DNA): TGTGCCAGCAGTCCCCTATTCGGGAGGATCGTTTACGAGCAGTACTTC. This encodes CASSPLFGRIVYEQYF.

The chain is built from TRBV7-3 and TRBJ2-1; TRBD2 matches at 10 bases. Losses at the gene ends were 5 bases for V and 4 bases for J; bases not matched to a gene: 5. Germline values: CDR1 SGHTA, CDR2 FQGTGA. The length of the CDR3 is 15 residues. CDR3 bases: TGTGCCAGCAGCAACGGACTAGCGGAGTACAATGAGCAGTTCTTC. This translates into CASSNGLAEYNEQFF.

CDR3 in amino acids: CASSWMGQGVQETQYF. CDR3 in DNA: TGCGCCAGCAGCTGGATGGGACAGGGCGTGCAAGAGACCCAGTACTTC. The chain employs TRBV5-1 and TRBJ2-5; 9 nucleotides match TRBD1. The CDR3 extends over 16 amino acids. The V gene end was trimmed by 3 bases and the J gene end by 2 bases; junction bases not matched to a gene: 8. Germline CDR1 and CDR2: SGHRS and YFSETQ.

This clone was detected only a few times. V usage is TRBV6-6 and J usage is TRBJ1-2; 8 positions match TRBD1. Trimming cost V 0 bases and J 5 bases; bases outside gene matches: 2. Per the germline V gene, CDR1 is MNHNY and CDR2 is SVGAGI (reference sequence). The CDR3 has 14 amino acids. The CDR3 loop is CASSYSQGAYGYTF. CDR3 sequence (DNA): TGTGCCAGCAGTTACTCGCAGGGGGCTTATGGCTACACCTTC.

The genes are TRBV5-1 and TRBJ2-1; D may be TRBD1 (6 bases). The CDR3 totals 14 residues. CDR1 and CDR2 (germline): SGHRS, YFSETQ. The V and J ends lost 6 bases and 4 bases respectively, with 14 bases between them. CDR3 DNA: TGCGCCAGCACCTCAGGGGTGACGTACAATGAGCAGTTCTTC. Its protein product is CASTSGVTYNEQFF.

In nucleotides, the CDR3 is TGTGCCAGCAGCCCCGAGGGGACTAGCTCCTACAATGAGCAGTTCTTC. This translates into CASSPEGTSSYNEQFF. The chain uses TRBV7-9 and TRBJ2-1, with 8 bases fitting TRBD2. CDR3 length: 16 amino acids. V trimming: 5 bases; J trimming: 0 bases; junction bases outside the gene matches: 6. Germline V gene lookup returns CDR1 SEHNR and CDR2 FQNEAQ (reference sequence). Full variable domain (outside the CDR3, taken from reference TRBV7-9 and TRBJ2-1): DTGVSQNPRHKITKRGQNVTFRCDPISEHNRLYWYRQTLGQGPEFLTYFQNEAQLEKSRLLSDRFSAERPKGSFSTLEIQRTEQGDSAMYLCASSPEGTSSYNEQFFGPGTRLTVL.

The CDR3 DNA reads as TGCGCCAGCAGCTCAGGCGGGACAGGAGTGAACACTGAAGCTTTCTTT. It encodes CASSSGGTGVNTEAFF. The gene calls are TRBV5-1 and TRBJ1-1, with TRBD1 matching 8 bases. V lost 3 bases, J lost 0 bases, and 7 bases stayed unmatched. The CDR3 loop spans 16 amino acids. The V gene's germline CDR1 is SGHRS and CDR2 YFSETQ.

The CDR3 coding sequence is TGTGCCAGCAGTGCCACCGGGACTAGCGGTTCCTACGAGCAGTACTTC. Amino acid sequence: CASSATGTSGSYEQYF. The chain links TRBV28 to TRBJ2-7; 11 bases map to TRBD2. CDR1 is MDHEN and CDR2 is SYDVKM in the germline V gene. This CDR3 has 16 residues. The V gene end was trimmed by 5 bases and the J gene end by 1 base; junction bases not matched to a gene: 7. Full variable domain (remainder filled in from reference TRBV28 and TRBJ2-7): DVKVTQSSRYLVKRTGEKVFLECVQDMDHENMFWYRQDPGLGLRLIYFSYDVKMKEKGDIPEGYSVSREKKERFSLILESASTNQTSMYLCASSATGTSGSYEQYFGPGTRLTVT.

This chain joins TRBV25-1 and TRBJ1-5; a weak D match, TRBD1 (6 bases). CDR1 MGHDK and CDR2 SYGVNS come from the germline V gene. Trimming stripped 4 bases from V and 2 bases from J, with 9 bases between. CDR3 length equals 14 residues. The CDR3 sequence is CASSVGGGNQPQHF. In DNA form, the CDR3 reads TGTGCCAGCAGTGTAGGGGGAGGCAATCAGCCCCAGCATTTT.

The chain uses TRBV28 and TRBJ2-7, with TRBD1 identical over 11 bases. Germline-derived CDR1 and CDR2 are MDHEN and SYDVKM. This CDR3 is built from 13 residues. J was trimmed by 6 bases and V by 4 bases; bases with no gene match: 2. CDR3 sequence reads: CASSSGQGGEQYF. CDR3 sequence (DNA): TGTGCCAGCAGTTCGGGACAGGGGGGCGAGCAGTACTTC.

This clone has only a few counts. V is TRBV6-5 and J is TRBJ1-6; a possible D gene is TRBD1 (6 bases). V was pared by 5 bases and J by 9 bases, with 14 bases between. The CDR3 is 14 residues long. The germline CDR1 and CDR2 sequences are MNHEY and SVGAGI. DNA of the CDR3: TGTGCCAGCAGTGCAAACAGGGCGGGTTCACCCCTCCACTTT. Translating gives CASSANRAGSPLHF.

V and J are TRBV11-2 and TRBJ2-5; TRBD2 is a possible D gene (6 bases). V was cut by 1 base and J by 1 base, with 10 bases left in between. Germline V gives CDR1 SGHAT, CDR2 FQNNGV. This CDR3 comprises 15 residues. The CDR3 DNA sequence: TGTGCCAGCAGCTTAGCACTAGCAGTCCAAGAGACCCAGTACTTC. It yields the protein CASSLALAVQETQYF.

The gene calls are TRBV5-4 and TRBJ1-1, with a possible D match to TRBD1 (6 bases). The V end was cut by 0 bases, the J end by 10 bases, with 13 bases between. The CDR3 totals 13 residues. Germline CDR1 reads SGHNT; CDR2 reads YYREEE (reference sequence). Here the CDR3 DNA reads TGTGCCAGCAGCTTGGAGGTTGGACAGCCAGCTTTCTTT. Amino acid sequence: CASSLEVGQPAFF.

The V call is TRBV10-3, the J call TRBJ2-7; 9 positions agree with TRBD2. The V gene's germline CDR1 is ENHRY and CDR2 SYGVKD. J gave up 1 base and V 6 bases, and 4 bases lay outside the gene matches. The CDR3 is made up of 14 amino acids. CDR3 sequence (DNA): TGTGCCATCAGAGGACTAGCGTATTCCTACGAGCAGTACTTC. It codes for CAIRGLAYSYEQYF.

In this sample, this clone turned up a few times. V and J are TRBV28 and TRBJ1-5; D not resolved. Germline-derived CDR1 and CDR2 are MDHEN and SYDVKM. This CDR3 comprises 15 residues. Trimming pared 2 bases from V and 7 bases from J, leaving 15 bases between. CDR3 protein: CASSLRRGYYQPQHF. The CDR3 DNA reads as TGTGCCAGCAGTTTAAGAAGAGGGTATTACCAGCCCCAGCATTTT.

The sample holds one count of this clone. CDR3 sequence: CASSAGGGQKNNEQFF. CDR3 DNA: TGTGCCAGCAGCGCCGGGGGGGGGCAAAAGAACAATGAGCAGTTCTTC. The chain links TRBV5-4 to TRBJ2-1, with 8 positions matching TRBD2. The CDR3 loop spans 16 amino acids. Germline assignment: CDR1 SGHNT and CDR2 YYREEE (reference sequence). V shed 4 bases and J 5 bases; nucleotides not matched to a gene: 11.

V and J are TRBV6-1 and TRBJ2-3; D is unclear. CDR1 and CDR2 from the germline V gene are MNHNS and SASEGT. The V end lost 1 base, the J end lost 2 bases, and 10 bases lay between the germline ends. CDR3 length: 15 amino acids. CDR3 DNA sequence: TGTGCCAGCAGTGAAGGGGTCGCGGACACAGATACGCAGTATTTT. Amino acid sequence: CASSEGVADTDTQYF.

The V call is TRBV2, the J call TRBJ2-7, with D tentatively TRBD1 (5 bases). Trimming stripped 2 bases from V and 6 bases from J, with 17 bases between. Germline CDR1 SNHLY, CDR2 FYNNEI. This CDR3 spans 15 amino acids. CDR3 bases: TGTGCCAGCAGTGAAAGGGGTGAGCTATGGAGCGAGCAGTACTTC. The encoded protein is CASSERGELWSEQYF.

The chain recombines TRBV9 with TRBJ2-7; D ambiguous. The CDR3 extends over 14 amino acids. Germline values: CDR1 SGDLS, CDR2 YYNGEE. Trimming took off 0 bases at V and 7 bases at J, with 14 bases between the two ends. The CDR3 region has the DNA TGTGCCAGCAGCGTAGATTCAGGCCAGTTGGAGCAGTACTTC. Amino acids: CASSVDSGQLEQYF.

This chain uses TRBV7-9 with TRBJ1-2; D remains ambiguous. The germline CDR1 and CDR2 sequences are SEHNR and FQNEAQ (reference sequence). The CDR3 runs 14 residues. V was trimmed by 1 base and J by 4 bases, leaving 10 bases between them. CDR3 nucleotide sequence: TGTGCCAGCAGCTTAGAGTTTGGCAGCTATGGCTACACCTTC. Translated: CASSLEFGSYGYTF.

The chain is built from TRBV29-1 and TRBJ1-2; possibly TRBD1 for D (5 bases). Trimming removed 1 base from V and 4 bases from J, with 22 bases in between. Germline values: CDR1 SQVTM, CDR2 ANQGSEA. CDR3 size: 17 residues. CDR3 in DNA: TGCAGCGTTGAAGGCCGAGCGGGGAGCAGGGACCCCTATGGCTACACCTTC. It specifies CSVEGRAGSRDPYGYTF.

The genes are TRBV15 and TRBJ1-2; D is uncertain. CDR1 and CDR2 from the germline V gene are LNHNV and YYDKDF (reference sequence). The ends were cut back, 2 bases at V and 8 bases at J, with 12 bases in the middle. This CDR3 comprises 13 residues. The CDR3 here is CATSRLRTDGYTF. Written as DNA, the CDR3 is TGTGCCACCAGCAGACTTAGGACGGACGGCTACACCTTC.

This CDR3 is CASSYRSNQPQHF. CDR3 DNA: TGTGCCAGCAGTTACAGAAGCAATCAGCCCCAGCATTTT. The rearrangement links TRBV27 to TRBJ1-5; D is unresolved. The length of the CDR3 is 13 residues. Germline lookup yields CDR1 MNHEY and CDR2 SMNVEV (reference sequence). With 4 bases removed from V and 1 base from J, the gap between germline ends came to 5 bases.

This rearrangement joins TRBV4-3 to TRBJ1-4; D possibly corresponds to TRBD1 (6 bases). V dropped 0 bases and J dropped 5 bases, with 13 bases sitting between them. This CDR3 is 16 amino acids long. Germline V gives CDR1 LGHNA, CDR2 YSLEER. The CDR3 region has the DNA TGCGCCAGCAGCCAAGATCTCACAGGGAGAAATGAAAAACTGTTTTTT. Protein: CASSQDLTGRNEKLFF.

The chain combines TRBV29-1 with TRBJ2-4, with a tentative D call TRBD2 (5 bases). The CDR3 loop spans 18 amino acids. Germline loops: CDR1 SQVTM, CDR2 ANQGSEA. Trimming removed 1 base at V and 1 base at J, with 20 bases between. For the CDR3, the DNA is TGCAGCGTTGAAGGTGATCGAGGGCGGTTTGAGGCCAAAAACATTCAGTACTTC. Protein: CSVEGDRGRFEAKNIQYF.

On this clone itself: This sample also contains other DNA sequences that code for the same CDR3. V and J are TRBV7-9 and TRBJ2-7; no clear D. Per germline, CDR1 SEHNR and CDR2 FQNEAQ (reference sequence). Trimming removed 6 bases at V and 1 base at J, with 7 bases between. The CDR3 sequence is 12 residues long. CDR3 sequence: CASSRESYEQYF. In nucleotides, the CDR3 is TGTGCCAGCAGTAGGGAATCCTACGAGCAGTACTTC.

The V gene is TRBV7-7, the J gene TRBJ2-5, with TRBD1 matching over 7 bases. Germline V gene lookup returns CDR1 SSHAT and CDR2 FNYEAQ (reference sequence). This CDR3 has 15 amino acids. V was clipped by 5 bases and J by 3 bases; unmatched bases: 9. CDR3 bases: TGTGCCAGCAGCAATAACCCCACAGGGGAAGAGACCCAGTACTTC. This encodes CASSNNPTGEETQYF.

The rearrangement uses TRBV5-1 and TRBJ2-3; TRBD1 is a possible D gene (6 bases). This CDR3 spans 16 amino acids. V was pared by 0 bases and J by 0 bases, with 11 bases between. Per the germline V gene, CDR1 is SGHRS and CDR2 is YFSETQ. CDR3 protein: CASSLGGQLSTDTQYF. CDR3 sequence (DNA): TGCGCCAGCAGCTTGGGGGGACAACTTAGCACAGATACGCAGTATTTT.